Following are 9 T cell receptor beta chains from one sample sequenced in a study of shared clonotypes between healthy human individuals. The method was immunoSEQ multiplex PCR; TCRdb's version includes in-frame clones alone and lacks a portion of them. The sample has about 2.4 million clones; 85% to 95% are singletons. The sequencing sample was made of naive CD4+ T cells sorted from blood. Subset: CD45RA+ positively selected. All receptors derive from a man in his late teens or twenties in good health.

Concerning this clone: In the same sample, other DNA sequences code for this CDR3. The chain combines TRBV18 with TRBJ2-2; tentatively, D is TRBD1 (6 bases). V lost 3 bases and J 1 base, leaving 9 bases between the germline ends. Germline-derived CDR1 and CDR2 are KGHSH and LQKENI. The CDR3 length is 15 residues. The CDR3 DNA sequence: TGTGCCAGCTCACCGGGGACACAGAACACCGGGGAGCTGTTTTTT. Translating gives CASSPGTQNTGELFF.

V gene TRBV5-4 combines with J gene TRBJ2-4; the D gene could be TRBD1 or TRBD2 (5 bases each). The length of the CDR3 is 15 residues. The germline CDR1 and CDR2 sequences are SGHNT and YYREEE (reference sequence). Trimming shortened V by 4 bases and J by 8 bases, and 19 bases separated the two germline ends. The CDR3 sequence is CASSAGGRVGDIQYF. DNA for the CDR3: TGTGCCAGCAGCGCTGGAGGCAGGGTGGGGGACATTCAGTACTTC.

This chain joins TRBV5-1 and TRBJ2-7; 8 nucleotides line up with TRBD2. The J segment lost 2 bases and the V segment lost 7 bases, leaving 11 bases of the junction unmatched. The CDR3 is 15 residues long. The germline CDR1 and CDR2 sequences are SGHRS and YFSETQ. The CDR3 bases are TGCGCCAGCCGGATGACTAGCGCTAAACCCTACGAGCAGTACTTC. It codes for CASRMTSAKPYEQYF.

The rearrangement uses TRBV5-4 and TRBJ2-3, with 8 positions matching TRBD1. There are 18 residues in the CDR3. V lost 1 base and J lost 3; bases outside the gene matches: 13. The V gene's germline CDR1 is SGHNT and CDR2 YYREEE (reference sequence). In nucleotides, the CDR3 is TGTGCCAGCAGCTTGACCCGGGGACAGGTAGTCGGTACAGATACGCAGTATTTT. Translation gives CASSLTRGQVVGTDTQYF.

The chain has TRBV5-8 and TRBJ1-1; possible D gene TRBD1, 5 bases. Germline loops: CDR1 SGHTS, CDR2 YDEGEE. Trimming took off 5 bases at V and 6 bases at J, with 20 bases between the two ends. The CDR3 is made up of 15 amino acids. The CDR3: CASRPAGRGAAEAFF. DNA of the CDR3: TGTGCCAGCAGGCCGGCAGGGAGAGGGGCGGCTGAAGCTTTCTTT.

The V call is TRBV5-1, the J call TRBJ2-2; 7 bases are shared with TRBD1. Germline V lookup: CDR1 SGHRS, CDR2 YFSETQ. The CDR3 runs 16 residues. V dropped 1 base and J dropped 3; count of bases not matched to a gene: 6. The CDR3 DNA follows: TGCGCCAGCAGCTTGATAGGGGGCTCGGACACCGGGGAGCTGTTTTTT. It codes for CASSLIGGSDTGELFF.

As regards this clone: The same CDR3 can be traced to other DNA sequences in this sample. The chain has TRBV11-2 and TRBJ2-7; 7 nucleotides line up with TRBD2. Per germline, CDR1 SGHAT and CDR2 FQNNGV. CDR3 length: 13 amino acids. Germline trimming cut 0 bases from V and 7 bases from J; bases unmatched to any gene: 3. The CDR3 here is CASSLDRGGEQYF. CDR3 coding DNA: TGTGCCAGCAGCTTAGATCGCGGGGGTGAGCAGTACTTC.

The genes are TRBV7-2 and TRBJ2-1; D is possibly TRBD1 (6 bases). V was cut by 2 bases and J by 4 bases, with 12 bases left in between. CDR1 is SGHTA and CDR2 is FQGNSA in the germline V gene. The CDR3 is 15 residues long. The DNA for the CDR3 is TGTGCCAGCAGCTTAACCGCAGGGGATTACAATGAGCAGTTCTTC. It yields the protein CASSLTAGDYNEQFF.

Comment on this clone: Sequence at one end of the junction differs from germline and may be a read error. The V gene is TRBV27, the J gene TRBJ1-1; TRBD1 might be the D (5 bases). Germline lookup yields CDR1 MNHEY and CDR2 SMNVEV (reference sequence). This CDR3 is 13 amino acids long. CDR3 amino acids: CASRTEMNAEAFF. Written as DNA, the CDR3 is TGTGCCAGCAGGACAGAAATGAACGCTGAAGCTTTCTTT.